This T cell receptor (beta chain) was observed in a study of blood T cell repertoires in COVID-19 (dated by TCRdb to between 2020 and 2021). In the study overall: Samples from collaborators originated in the United States, Italy and Spain and spanned both the acute and convalescent phases of COVID-19. The material from the prospective study consisted of cDNA or gDNA derived from T cells, B-cell-depleted T cells, or PBMCs. Subjects who had been exposed to COVID-19, were actively infected with it, or had recovered from it provided the deeply sampled blood TCRbeta repertoires that made up the dataset. The repertoires were made available in a free public database intended to serve as a resource for research on the immune response to SARS-CoV-2. Samples were obtained from the ongoing ImmuneRACE study (first 160 participants) and from 1,254 subjects provided by 6 global collaborators. A de-identified subject ID, COVID-19 status, age in years and sex were almost always included in the sample metadata. Where HLA class I and class II types were available, the types were taken from metadata supplied by the sample provider, not from assay-based typing. Overall study outcomes, separate from this receptor: Clinical and demographic metadata were provided uncurated, with the amount varying by source and participant.

Each collaborating institution followed its own protocols to collect whole blood in K2EDTA tubes. For TCRbeta analysis, collaborators shipped samples in one of three forms: frozen whole blood, isolated PBMCs, or DNA extracted from either of those sample types. A word on this clone: No cognate antigen has been identified for it. No qualities accompany the bases; no much larger clone lies one base away.

Between the V and J ends, shortened by 2 bases and 1 base respectively, the junction contains 9 bases. The CDR3, cysteine through phenylalanine, is 15 amino acids long. Kept here is only the CDR3 DNA, which spans 45 bases and is read in frame from base 1. Sequences LGHDT (CDR1) and YNNKEL (CDR2) are obtained from the germline V gene (reference sequence). TCRbeta CDR3 regions were amplified from genomic DNA by means of the immunoSEQ Assay, a bias-controlled multiplex PCR. The authors' analysis ran thus. The number of nucleated cells in each sample was estimated by amplification of reference gene primers within the assay. To quantify the absolute abundance of each unique TCRbeta CDR3 rearrangement, sequence reads were collapsed and filtered. For each sample, productive Simpson clonality was calculated as the square root of Simpson's diversity index across productive rearrangements. TCRdb stores this immuneACCESS table with in-frame sequences only. Part of the clones is absent; in the studies checked, under half of the shortfall reflects unresolved V genes, and no reason is known for the rest. V and J calls and clone size are as listed in that table; D and trimming were resolved from the DNA. Here the sample has approximately 160,000 clones; over 80% occur a single time. Roughly 9% of the sample lies in the top ten.

The receptor was derived from a woman aged 80 or over with active or convalescent COVID-19. Sequencing was done on a sample of peripheral blood. This chain is built from TRBV3-1 (or the pseudogene TRBV3-2) and TRBJ1-3; no confident D gene assignment can be made. The nucleotides read TGTGCCAGCAGCCAACGAGGGTTATCTGGAAACACCATATATTTT. It codes for CASSQRGLSGNTIYF.